This TCR beta chain was recorded in a study of blood T cell repertoires in COVID-19. For the study at large: Samples taken during acute and convalescent COVID-19 were collected in the United States, Italy and Spain. From T cells, B-cell-depleted T cells, or PBMCs came the material, which was cDNA or gDNA.

This clone has a handful of counts. In the authors' workflow: Amplified reference gene primers provided the basis for estimating nucleated cell counts. Here immunoSEQ multiplex PCR was the method, and the copy in TCRdb shows in-frame clones only, minus some. V and J calls and clone size are as listed in that table; D and trimming were resolved from the DNA. Of 65,000 to 90,000 clones listed, approximately 89% are singletons. Sample: peripheral blood. This sequence was found in a man aged 80 or over with acute or convalescent COVID-19.

CDR3: CASSKDFQETQYF. The CDR3 DNA sequence: TGTGCCAGTAGTAAGGACTTCCAAGAGACCCAGTACTTC. The V gene is TRBV19, the J gene TRBJ2-5; a possible D gene is TRBD2 (5 bases). This CDR3 region has 13 residues. V was trimmed by 4 bases and J by 1 base, leaving 7 bases between them. Germline V gene data show CDR1 as LNHDA and CDR2 as SQIVND (reference sequence).